The rows below give T cell receptor beta chains drawn from one sample of a study of cytomegalovirus exposure and HLA in healthy donors. Clones were read by immunoSEQ multiplex PCR, and TCRdb kept only the in-frame ones, dropping some. The sample holds about 130,000 clones; 70% to 75% are singletons and the top ten take about 3%. The source material was PBMCs. The receptors come from a man aged 25 to 40 in good health and CMV-seronegative. Each CDR3 is given with its conserved first and last residue. A D gene is named only where the DNA matches it firmly. Some rows have no size entry. The others give once, few or many, or a class for an expanded clone.

v_call: TRBV7-9
d_call: TRBD1
j_call: TRBJ1-2
clone_size: few
cdr3_nt: TGTGCCAGCAGCGTACAGGGGGTGGTCTATGGCTACACCTTC
cdr3_aa: CASSVQGVVYGYTF

v_call: TRBV5-1
d_call: TRBD2
j_call: TRBJ2-7
clone_size: -
cdr3_nt: TGCGCCAGTTCCATGGGAGGGTCAGGAGACTACGAGCAGTACTTC
cdr3_aa: CASSMGGSGDYEQYF

v_call: TRBV6-5
d_call: -
j_call: TRBJ1-6
clone_size: -
cdr3_nt: TGTGCCAGCAGGCTTAGCCTTAATTCACCCCTCCACTTT
cdr3_aa: CASRLSLNSPLHF

v_call: TRBV29-1
d_call: TRBD2
j_call: TRBJ2-4
clone_size: few
cdr3_nt: TGCAGCGTTGTAGCGGGGGCCGCGGGGGCCAAAAACATTCAGTACTTC
cdr3_aa: CSVVAGAAGAKNIQYF

v_call: TRBV4-3
d_call: -
j_call: TRBJ2-3
clone_size: -
cdr3_nt: TGCGCCAGCAGCCAAGAGCGGCGGAGAGCGGAAAAAGGCACAGATACGCAGTATTTT
cdr3_aa: CASSQERRRAEKGTDTQYF

v_call: TRBV6-5
d_call: TRBD1
j_call: TRBJ1-2
clone_size: -
cdr3_nt: TGTGCCAGCAGTTACTCACAGGGGGACTATGGCTACACCTTC
cdr3_aa: CASSYSQGDYGYTF

v_call: TRBV5-1
d_call: TRBD2
j_call: TRBJ2-3
clone_size: -
cdr3_nt: TGCGCCAGCACCGGGACTAGCGGGAGAGGGTCAGATACGCAGTATTTT
cdr3_aa: CASTGTSGRGSDTQYF

v_call: TRBV13
d_call: -
j_call: TRBJ1-2
clone_size: -
cdr3_nt: TGTGCCAGCGGCAGTAACAACTATGGCTACACCTTC
cdr3_aa: CASGSNNYGYTF

v_call: TRBV7-7
d_call: TRBD2
j_call: TRBJ2-7
clone_size: once
cdr3_nt: TGTGCTACCTCGGCGGGGGGGACGGAGGAGCAGTACTTC
cdr3_aa: CATSAGGTEEQYF

v_call: TRBV6-1
d_call: -
j_call: TRBJ1-1
clone_size: -
cdr3_nt: TGTGCCAATTCGGTGGTGGGGGGAACGACTGAAGCTTTCTTT
cdr3_aa: CANSVVGGTTEAFF

v_call: TRBV27
d_call: -
j_call: TRBJ2-3
clone_size: -
cdr3_nt: TGTGCCAGCCTCTGGGGGGGCGGGAGTTCCATGGGCACAGATACGCAGTATTTT
cdr3_aa: CASLWGGGSSMGTDTQYF

v_call: TRBV9
d_call: -
j_call: TRBJ2-1
clone_size: -
cdr3_nt: TGTGCCAGCAGCGTAGTGGACAAGCCCTACAATGAGCAGTTCTTC
cdr3_aa: CASSVVDKPYNEQFF

v_call: TRBV7-8
d_call: -
j_call: TRBJ2-1
clone_size: -
cdr3_nt: TGTGCCAGCAGCTTATACAGGACCCATGAGCAGTTCTTC
cdr3_aa: CASSLYRTHEQFF

v_call: TRBV12-5
d_call: -
j_call: TRBJ1-5
clone_size: -
cdr3_nt: TGTGCTAGTAGCGGGAGTGGGGATCAGCCCCAGCATTTT
cdr3_aa: CASSGSGDQPQHF

v_call: TRBV5-6
d_call: TRBD1
j_call: TRBJ1-2
clone_size: -
cdr3_nt: TGTGCCAGCAGCATTACCGGGACAGGGCCCGCTAACTATGGCTACACCTTC
cdr3_aa: CASSITGTGPANYGYTF

v_call: TRBV18
d_call: TRBD2
j_call: TRBJ2-1
clone_size: few
cdr3_nt: TGTGCCAGCACGCTAGCGGGAGGTTACAATGAGCAGTTCTTC
cdr3_aa: CASTLAGGYNEQFF

v_call: TRBV11-2
d_call: -
j_call: TRBJ2-5
clone_size: -
cdr3_nt: TGTGCCAGCAGGCCGTTGGGACACAGACAAGAGACCCAGTACTTC
cdr3_aa: CASRPLGHRQETQYF

v_call: TRBV4-1
d_call: TRBD1
j_call: TRBJ2-2
clone_size: -
cdr3_nt: TGCGCCAGCAGCTCCCGGACAGGACAAAAGCGGGAGCTGTTTTTT
cdr3_aa: CASSSRTGQKRELFF

v_call: TRBV9
d_call: -
j_call: TRBJ1-1
clone_size: -
cdr3_nt: TGTGCCAGCAGCGTTTTGGGCGCTGAAGCTTTCTTT
cdr3_aa: CASSVLGAEAFF

v_call: TRBV6-1
d_call: -
j_call: TRBJ1-4
clone_size: -
cdr3_nt: TGTGCCAGCAGTGGGGCGCTGGCTAATGAAAAACTGTTTTTT
cdr3_aa: CASSGALANEKLFF

v_call: TRBV6-5
d_call: -
j_call: TRBJ1-4
clone_size: once
cdr3_nt: TGTGCCAGCAGCGGTGGGAGTAATGAAAAACTGTTTTTT
cdr3_aa: CASSGGSNEKLFF

v_call: TRBV29-1
d_call: TRBD1
j_call: TRBJ1-5
clone_size: few
cdr3_nt: TGCAGCGTTGTAGTGACAGGGGACGGCAATCAGCCCCAGCATTTT
cdr3_aa: CSVVVTGDGNQPQHF

v_call: TRBV4-1
d_call: TRBD1
j_call: TRBJ2-7
clone_size: few
cdr3_nt: TGCGCCAGCCGGGACAGGAGGTACGAGCAGTACTTC
cdr3_aa: CASRDRRYEQYF

v_call: TRBV11-2
d_call: -
j_call: TRBJ1-2
clone_size: -
cdr3_nt: TGTGCCAGCAGCTTAGATCCATCAGACTATGGCTACACCTTC
cdr3_aa: CASSLDPSDYGYTF

v_call: TRBV28
d_call: TRBD1
j_call: TRBJ2-3
clone_size: -
cdr3_nt: TGTGCCAGCAGGCCCGACAGGGCCTATGGGGATACGCAGTATTTT
cdr3_aa: CASRPDRAYGDTQYF

v_call: TRBV5-6
d_call: TRBD2
j_call: TRBJ2-7
clone_size: -
cdr3_nt: TGTGCCAGCAGCTTAAGAGCGGGGGGGCTCGGCGAGCAGTACTTC
cdr3_aa: CASSLRAGGLGEQYF

v_call: TRBV5-4
d_call: TRBD1
j_call: TRBJ2-5
clone_size: few
cdr3_nt: TGTGCCAGCAGCCGGGACAGGGCAAGGTCAGAGACCCAGTACTTC
cdr3_aa: CASSRDRARSETQYF

v_call: TRBV9
d_call: -
j_call: TRBJ1-4
clone_size: -
cdr3_nt: TGTGCCAGCAGCGTAGCTACAGGGTTAAATGAAAAACTGTTTTTT
cdr3_aa: CASSVATGLNEKLFF

v_call: TRBV6-5
d_call: -
j_call: TRBJ1-2
clone_size: -
cdr3_nt: TGTGCCAGCAGACAGAACCGATACAAGTATGGCTACACCTTC
cdr3_aa: CASRQNRYKYGYTF

v_call: TRBV4-3
d_call: TRBD1
j_call: TRBJ2-7
clone_size: -
cdr3_nt: TGCGCCAGCAGCCAAGATAGGTCGGACAGGGTTTACGAGCAGTACTTC
cdr3_aa: CASSQDRSDRVYEQYF

v_call: TRBV9
d_call: TRBD1
j_call: TRBJ2-1
clone_size: -
cdr3_nt: TGTGCCAGCAGCGTGGACACCGGGACAGGGGAAAACAATGAGCAGTTCTTC
cdr3_aa: CASSVDTGTGENNEQFF

v_call: TRBV25-1
d_call: -
j_call: TRBJ2-7
clone_size: -
cdr3_nt: TGTGCCAGCAGTGACCAGGGGATGGGCGAGCAGTACTTC
cdr3_aa: CASSDQGMGEQYF

v_call: TRBV30
d_call: -
j_call: TRBJ2-7
clone_size: -
cdr3_nt: TGTGCCTGGAGGGGCGCCGGAGGGGAGCAGTACTTC
cdr3_aa: CAWRGAGGEQYF

v_call: TRBV7-9
d_call: -
j_call: TRBJ2-2
clone_size: few
cdr3_nt: TGTGCCAGCGAGGACGGGGAGCTGTTTTTT
cdr3_aa: CASEDGELFF

v_call: TRBV4-3
d_call: TRBD2
j_call: TRBJ2-2
clone_size: -
cdr3_nt: TGCGCCAGCAGCCAAGATTGGGGAGCGGGAGGGCCTACCGGGGAGCTGTTTTTT
cdr3_aa: CASSQDWGAGGPTGELFF

v_call: TRBV25-1
d_call: -
j_call: TRBJ2-5
clone_size: -
cdr3_nt: TGTGCCAGCAGTGAACGTAATTCGCTCGGGACCCAGTACTTC
cdr3_aa: CASSERNSLGTQYF

v_call: TRBV5-1
d_call: -
j_call: TRBJ2-7
clone_size: -
cdr3_nt: TGCGCCAGCAGCGCGGGATTACAGGGGCCCTACGAGCAGTACTTC
cdr3_aa: CASSAGLQGPYEQYF

v_call: TRBV4-2
d_call: TRBD2
j_call: TRBJ2-2
clone_size: -
cdr3_nt: TGTGCCAGCAGCCACCAACTAGCGGGGGACACGAACACCGGGGAGCTGTTTTTT
cdr3_aa: CASSHQLAGDTNTGELFF

v_call: TRBV5-1
d_call: TRBD2
j_call: TRBJ2-3
clone_size: few
cdr3_nt: TGCGCCAGCAGCGCGGGGACTAGCGGGGTCACAGATACGCAGTATTTT
cdr3_aa: CASSAGTSGVTDTQYF

v_call: TRBV9
d_call: -
j_call: TRBJ1-6
clone_size: -
cdr3_nt: TGTGCCAGCGGGGCGGCAAAGGGATCCGGTTCCCATAATTCACCCCTCCACTTT
cdr3_aa: CASGAAKGSGSHNSPLHF

v_call: TRBV2
d_call: -
j_call: TRBJ2-7
clone_size: -
cdr3_nt: TGTGCCAGCACCGGGGAAAGTAACGAGCAGTACTTC
cdr3_aa: CASTGESNEQYF

v_call: TRBV5-1
d_call: TRBD2
j_call: TRBJ2-2
clone_size: few
cdr3_nt: TGCGCCAGCAGCCGGGAGGGATACACCGGGGAGCTGTTTTTT
cdr3_aa: CASSREGYTGELFF

v_call: TRBV7-2
d_call: TRBD2
j_call: TRBJ2-1
clone_size: -
cdr3_nt: TGTGCCAGCACCGTCGGGAGCGGGGGCTACAATGAGCAGTTCTTC
cdr3_aa: CASTVGSGGYNEQFF

v_call: TRBV27
d_call: TRBD1
j_call: TRBJ1-2
clone_size: -
cdr3_nt: TGTGCCAGCAGTAAGTTAGTCCGGGACAGGATGGAAACCTTC
cdr3_aa: CASSKLVRDRMETF

v_call: TRBV7-6
d_call: TRBD1
j_call: TRBJ1-1
clone_size: -
cdr3_nt: TGTGCCAGCAGCTTCCCCGGGACAGGGGATGGTGGGCACACTGAAGCTTTCTTT
cdr3_aa: CASSFPGTGDGGHTEAFF

v_call: TRBV6-5
d_call: -
j_call: TRBJ2-2
clone_size: few
cdr3_nt: TGTGCCAGCAGGCGACAGGACGAAGCCGGGGAGCTGTTTTTT
cdr3_aa: CASRRQDEAGELFF

v_call: TRBV28
d_call: -
j_call: TRBJ1-6
clone_size: -
cdr3_nt: TGTGCCAGCAGTAAGGGACTGAACAATTCACCCCTCCACTTT
cdr3_aa: CASSKGLNNSPLHF

v_call: TRBV19
d_call: -
j_call: TRBJ2-7
clone_size: few
cdr3_nt: TGTGCCAGTAGTATCGGACAGCCCTACGAGCAGTACTTC
cdr3_aa: CASSIGQPYEQYF

v_call: TRBV6-6
d_call: TRBD1
j_call: TRBJ1-1
clone_size: few
cdr3_nt: TGTGCCAGCAGTTCGCCGTTCAGGGGGGAAGGGACTGAAGCTTTCTTT
cdr3_aa: CASSSPFRGEGTEAFF

v_call: TRBV7-9
d_call: TRBD1
j_call: TRBJ2-7
clone_size: -
cdr3_nt: TGTGCCAGCAGCTTAGGAGAGACAGGGGATGAGCAGTACTTC
cdr3_aa: CASSLGETGDEQYF

v_call: TRBV27
d_call: TRBD1
j_call: TRBJ1-5
clone_size: -
cdr3_nt: TGTGCCAGCAGTTTGGGACAGGGTAATCAGCCCCAGCATTTT
cdr3_aa: CASSLGQGNQPQHF

v_call: TRBV28
d_call: -
j_call: TRBJ2-7
clone_size: -
cdr3_nt: TGTGCCAGCAGAGCGGACTCTCGGTACGAGCAGTACTTC
cdr3_aa: CASRADSRYEQYF

v_call: TRBV5-6
d_call: TRBD2
j_call: TRBJ2-3
clone_size: -
cdr3_nt: TGTGCCAGCAGTTCCGGGACTAGCGGGAGGGGAGATACGCAGTATTTT
cdr3_aa: CASSSGTSGRGDTQYF